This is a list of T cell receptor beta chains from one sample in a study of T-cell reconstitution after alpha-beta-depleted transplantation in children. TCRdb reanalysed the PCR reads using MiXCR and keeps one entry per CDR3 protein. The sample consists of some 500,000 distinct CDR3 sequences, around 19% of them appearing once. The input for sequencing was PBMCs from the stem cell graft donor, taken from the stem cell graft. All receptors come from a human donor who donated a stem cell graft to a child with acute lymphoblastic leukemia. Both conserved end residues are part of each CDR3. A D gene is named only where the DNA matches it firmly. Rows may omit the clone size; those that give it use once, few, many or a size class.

TGTGCCAGCATCGGCTTTGGAAACACCATATATTTT	CASIGFGNTIYF	NA	TRBV25-1	TRBJ1-3	few
TGTGCCAGCTCACGGGACAGGGCTGACAATGAGCAGTTCTTC	CASSRDRADNEQFF	TRBD1	TRBV18	TRBJ2-1	few
TGCAGCGTTGATCTAATAGACCTTGGGGCCAACGTCCTGACTTTC	CSVDLIDLGANVLTF	NA	TRBV29-1	TRBJ2-6	few
TGTGCCAGTGACAGGGCCTACAATGAGCAGTTCTTC	CASDRAYNEQFF	TRBD1	TRBV7-9	TRBJ2-1	once
TGTGCCAGCAGAAGGACAGGGCCGAACTATGGCTACACCTTC	CASRRTGPNYGYTF	TRBD1	TRBV27	TRBJ1-2	many
TGTGCCAGCAGCCGGCAAAGAGGCTCTGAAGCTTTCTTT	CASSRQRGSEAFF	NA	TRBV7-9	TRBJ1-1	NA
TGCAGTGCTAGCTTCGGACAGAGCTCCTACAATGAGCAGTTCTTC	CSASFGQSSYNEQFF	NA	TRBV20-1	TRBJ2-1	NA
TGTGCCAGCAGTCCCCAGGGGCCTCTAAGCTATGGCTACACCTTC	CASSPQGPLSYGYTF	NA	TRBV12-3/TRBV12-4	TRBJ1-2	NA
TGTGCCAGCAGTTTAGGAACCGCGACAGGGTCTGAGACCCAGTACTTC	CASSLGTATGSETQYF	TRBD1	TRBV6-5	TRBJ2-5	few
TGTGCCAGCAGTTTCCAGGGCCTTAATGAGCAGTTCTTC	CASSFQGLNEQFF	NA	TRBV9	TRBJ2-1	few
TGTGCCAGCAGCCAACCGCGGGGGGCGCGGATCTATGGCTACACCTTC	CASSQPRGARIYGYTF	NA	TRBV5-6	TRBJ1-2	few
TGTGCCTTCTGTTTATCGACCGGACTAGCGGGAGGAGGCAATGAGCAGTTCTTC	CAFCLSTGLAGGGNEQFF	TRBD2	TRBV10-3	TRBJ2-1	NA
TGTGCCAGCAGCAAAGAAGCGCCCCCCAATGAGCAGTTCTTC	CASSKEAPPNEQFF	NA	TRBV21-1	TRBJ2-1	few
TGCAGTGCTAGGGGTACAGACTGGAACATTCAGTACTTC	CSARGTDWNIQYF	NA	TRBV20-1	TRBJ2-4	few
TGCAGTGCTAGAGTCCGGACTAGCGGGAGAACCGAGCAGTACTTC	CSARVRTSGRTEQYF	TRBD2	TRBV20-1	TRBJ2-7	NA
TGTGCCATCAGGACAGGCCCAACCTACAATGAGCAGTTCTTC	CAIRTGPTYNEQFF	NA	TRBV10-3	TRBJ2-1	NA
TGTGCCAGCAGCCAAGATCGGAGACAGGGTCTGGCTGAAGCTTTCTTT	CASSQDRRQGLAEAFF	TRBD1	TRBV3-1	TRBJ1-1	NA
TGCAGTGCTCCACAGGGCGTGTGGACTGAAGCTTTCTTT	CSAPQGVWTEAFF	NA	TRBV20-1	TRBJ1-1	few
TGCGCCAGCAGCCCCTTAGCGGGAACCTCAGGGGGGTATGAGCAGTTCTTC	CASSPLAGTSGGYEQFF	NA	TRBV4-1	TRBJ2-1	NA
TGCAGTGCTAGACTACAGGGAGGACAGCCCCAGCATTTT	CSARLQGGQPQHF	NA	TRBV20-1	TRBJ1-5	NA
TGTGCCAGCTCCGCTCCAGGGGCGGCCCACGAGCAGTACTTC	CASSAPGAAHEQYF	NA	TRBV2	TRBJ2-7	few
TGTGCCAGCAGCCGGACTAGCGGTTCCTACGAGCAGTACTTC	CASSRTSGSYEQYF	TRBD2	TRBV5-5	TRBJ2-7	many
TGTGCCACCAGCAGAGTTTCAGGGTCTGAGGATGAAAAACTGTTTTTT	CATSRVSGSEDEKLFF	NA	TRBV15	TRBJ1-4	few
TGTGCCAGCAGTGACGGGGCCCGCCTCAATGAGCAGTTCTTC	CASSDGARLNEQFF	NA	TRBV25-1	TRBJ2-1	NA
TGTGCCAGCAGTGGGGGACAGGGAAACTCCTACGAGCAGTACTTC	CASSGGQGNSYEQYF	TRBD1	TRBV6-1	TRBJ2-7	NA
TGTGCCAGCAGCGTAGCGACCGGGACTAGAGGCACAGATACGCAGTATTTT	CASSVATGTRGTDTQYF	TRBD2	TRBV9	TRBJ2-3	many
TGTGCCAGCAGTTTACGGCAGGGGGGAGCTTTCTTT	CASSLRQGGAFF	TRBD1	TRBV12-3/TRBV12-4	TRBJ1-1	NA
TGCAGTGCTATTCGACGGCAACAAGAGACCCAGTACTTC	CSAIRRQQETQYF	NA	TRBV20-1	TRBJ2-5	NA
TGTGCCAGCAGGACAGGGTCGCGAAACACCATATATTTT	CASRTGSRNTIYF	TRBD1	TRBV12-3/TRBV12-4	TRBJ1-3	few
TGCGCCAGCAGCGTGGATGCGTCGGCGCAGTTCTTC	CASSVDASAQFF	NA	TRBV5-1	TRBJ2-1	NA
TGTGCCTGGGGGGGGATTCGCTCCTACGAGCAGTACTTC	CAWGGIRSYEQYF	NA	TRBV30	TRBJ2-7	NA
TGTGCCAGCAGTGATGGACAGGGGGTATCGGGTCAGCCCCAGCATTTT	CASSDGQGVSGQPQHF	TRBD1	TRBV9	TRBJ1-5	NA
TGCAGTGCTATGGCGGAGCATGAGCAGTTCTTC	CSAMAEHEQFF	NA	TRBV20-1	TRBJ2-1	few
TGTGCCAGCAGCTTATATGGAACAGGGGGCAGGGATCAGCCCCAGCATTTT	CASSLYGTGGRDQPQHF	TRBD1	TRBV7-8	TRBJ1-5	few
TGCAGCGTTGAACTAGGGGGCGCGGCGACCCAGTACTTC	CSVELGGAATQYF	TRBD1	TRBV29-1	TRBJ2-5	few
TGTGCCAGCTCACCACCCTCACGACACCGCCTCACAGATACGCAGTATTTT	CASSPPSRHRLTDTQYF	NA	TRBV18	TRBJ2-3	NA
TGTGCCAGCAGTTTAGGGGCATCGATCGAGCAGTACTTC	CASSLGASIEQYF	NA	TRBV6-2/TRBV6-3	TRBJ2-7	NA
TGTGCCAGCAGTAGGATAGGCAGTCCGAACTATGGCTACACCTTC	CASSRIGSPNYGYTF	NA	TRBV12-3/TRBV12-4	TRBJ1-2	few
TGTGCCAGCAGCGCGGTTTTTAAGGGGGGGGAAACTGAAGCTTTCTTT	CASSAVFKGGETEAFF	NA	TRBV9	TRBJ1-1	few
TGCGCCAGCAGCTTCCAGTTTTCGAGGGACACCGGGGAGCTGTTTTTT	CASSFQFSRDTGELFF	NA	TRBV5-1	TRBJ2-2	many
TGTGCCAGCAGCTTGGACGCTGGAGAGACCCAGTACTTC	CASSLDAGETQYF	NA	TRBV5-6	TRBJ2-5	few
TGCGCCAGCAGCTTGGCGAGCGGTTCCACTGAAGCTTTCTTT	CASSLASGSTEAFF	NA	TRBV5-1	TRBJ1-1	few
TGTGCCAGCAGCTTAGCGCCGGTCCCTAAAGACTTC	CASSLAPVPKDF	NA	TRBV7-2	TRBJ2-5	NA
TGCAGTGCTCCCGGGACAATGAATCAGCCCCAGCATTTT	CSAPGTMNQPQHF	NA	TRBV20-1	TRBJ1-5	few
TGCGCCAGCAGTCAATCGCCCGTAGGACAGGGAAACCCCTACGAGCAGTACTTC	CASSQSPVGQGNPYEQYF	TRBD1	TRBV23-1	TRBJ2-7	NA
TGTGCCAGCAGCTTGGAGGGTAGCGGAGCCTACAATGAGCAGTTCTTC	CASSLEGSGAYNEQFF	NA	TRBV5-6	TRBJ2-1	NA
TGTGCCAGCAGTCCCGGACTAGCGGCGCAGTTCTTC	CASSPGLAAQFF	TRBD2	TRBV12-3/TRBV12-4	TRBJ2-1	NA
TGTGCCAGCAGCTTGGCTACTCTTGCCTACAATGAGCAGTTCTTC	CASSLATLAYNEQFF	NA	TRBV5-8	TRBJ2-1	few